The 29 T cell receptor beta chains listed next were all sequenced from one sample in a study of blood T cell repertoires in COVID-19. Only in-frame clones appear in the TCRdb table, and some are missing; sequencing was by immunoSEQ multiplex PCR. In the table there are roughly 350,000 clones, about 88% of which are singletons. The sample taken for sequencing was peripheral blood. These receptors all come from a woman between 65 and 79 years old with COVID-19, enrolled during active disease.

The chain is built from TRBV7-6 and TRBJ2-2; 7 bases are a match to TRBD2. CDR1 and CDR2 (germline): SGHVS, FNYEAQ. The CDR3 is 16 amino acids. Unmatched junction bases numbered 10, after V lost 6 bases and J lost 3 bases. CDR3 bases: TGTGCCAGCAGTCCAGGACTCGGGGGGTACACCGGGGAGCTGTTTTTT. It encodes CASSPGLGGYTGELFF. The entire variable domain, with the rest obtained from reference TRBV7-6 and TRBJ2-2, is as follows: GAGVSQSPRYKVTKRGQDVALRCDPISGHVSLYWYRQALGQGPEFLTYFNYEAQQDKSGLPNDRFSAERPEGSISTLTIQRTEQRDSAMYRCASSPGLGGYTGELFFGEGSRLTVL.

The genes are TRBV3-1 (or the pseudogene TRBV3-2) and TRBJ1-6, with D tentatively TRBD1 (5 bases). This CDR3 comprises 13 residues. V gave up 7 bases and J gave up 3 bases, with 7 bases separating them. The germline V gene has CDR1 LGHDT and CDR2 YNNKEL (reference sequence). The CDR3 sequence is CASMQGYNSPLHF. The CDR3 DNA sequence: TGTGCCAGCATGCAGGGCTATAATTCACCCCTCCACTTT.

This clone was counted once. The chain couples TRBV4-2 to TRBJ1-1; D is ambiguous. V lost 0 bases and J lost 5, with 4 bases in between. The CDR3 loop spans 12 amino acids. Germline values: CDR1 LGHNA, CDR2 YNFKEQ. This CDR3 is CASSQEQTEAFF. DNA for the CDR3: TGTGCCAGCAGCCAAGAACAAACTGAAGCTTTCTTT.

This rearrangement joins TRBV30 to TRBJ1-2; 7 bases line up with TRBD1. CDR1 is GTSNPN and CDR2 is SVGIG in the germline V gene (reference sequence). This CDR3 is built from 13 residues. Trimming cost V 7 bases and J 2 bases; bases outside gene matches: 7. CDR3 in amino acids: CASRQGWNYGYTF. DNA for the CDR3: TGTGCCTCCCGACAGGGTTGGAACTATGGCTACACCTTC.

This chain links TRBV5-4 with TRBJ2-5, with 8 bases matching TRBD2. Germline trimming cut 3 bases from V and 5 bases from J; bases unmatched to any gene: 12. This CDR3 is built from 16 residues. Germline CDR1 reads SGHNT; CDR2 reads YYREEE (reference sequence). DNA for the CDR3: TGTGCCAGCAGCTGGGGAGCGGGGGACCCGGCGGAGACCCAGTACTTC. Protein sequence: CASSWGAGDPAETQYF.

The chain has TRBV19 and TRBJ1-6, with D maybe TRBD1 (6 bases). The V gene's germline CDR1 is LNHDA and CDR2 SQIVND (reference sequence). This CDR3 comprises 13 residues. Trimming shortened V by 6 bases and J by 6 bases, and 9 bases separated the two germline ends. The CDR3 spells CASRWTVNSPLHF. CDR3 DNA sequence: TGTGCCAGTAGGTGGACAGTTAATTCACCCCTCCACTTT. Looking up the rest from reference TRBV19 and TRBJ1-6 gives the full variable domain: DGGITQSPKYLFRKEGQNVTLSCEQNLNHDAMYWYRQDPGQGLRLIYYSQIVNDFQKGDIAEGYSVSREKKESFPLTVTSAQKNPTAFYLCASRWTVNSPLHFGNGTRLTVT.

Worth noting for this clone: Distinct nucleotide sequences in the sample also encode this CDR3. The chain carries TRBV28 and TRBJ1-5; TRBD1 aligns across 8 bases. Per the germline V gene, CDR1 is MDHEN and CDR2 is SYDVKM. The CDR3 runs 15 residues. Losses at the gene ends were 6 bases for V and 2 bases for J; bases not matched to a gene: 6. The CDR3: CASRRQGLGNQPQHF. The CDR3 DNA sequence: TGTGCCAGCAGGCGACAGGGGCTTGGCAATCAGCCCCAGCATTTT.

The gene calls are TRBV7-3 and TRBJ2-3; possibly TRBD2 for D (6 bases). The CDR3 has 17 amino acids. Trimming cost V 5 bases and J 8 bases, with 26 bases left between them. Per the germline V gene, CDR1 is SGHTA and CDR2 is FQGTGA. The CDR3, as DNA: TGTGCCAGCAGCGCTCCCAACGAGGCGGGGCCTCTAGGTACGCAGTATTTT. Protein product: CASSAPNEAGPLGTQYF.

The chain couples TRBV5-1 to TRBJ2-3; 9 bases fit TRBD1. The CDR3 runs to 14 residues. J gave up 2 bases and V 7 bases, and 5 bases lay outside the gene matches. Germline V CDR1 and CDR2: SGHRS, YFSETQ. CDR3: CASGGQGPTDTQYF. The CDR3, as DNA: TGCGCCAGCGGAGGACAGGGGCCCACAGATACGCAGTATTTT.

The chain links TRBV4-1 to TRBJ2-7, with 8 bases aligning to TRBD2. With 0 bases clipped from V and 7 bases from J, the junction kept 8 bases outside the gene matches. The CDR3 runs 15 residues. The V gene's germline CDR1 is MGHRA and CDR2 YSYEKL. The CDR3 loop is CASSQDQRGSREQYF. The CDR3 DNA reads TGCGCCAGCAGCCAAGACCAGCGGGGGAGTAGAGAGCAGTACTTC.

This chain links TRBV7-3 with TRBJ2-1, with 11 positions matching TRBD2. V was clipped by 7 bases and J by 7 bases; unmatched bases: 6. Germline assignment: CDR1 SGHTA and CDR2 FQGTGA. This CDR3 contains 14 residues. The CDR3 reads CASNLAGGRNEQFF. The CDR3, as DNA: TGTGCCAGCAACCTAGCGGGGGGCCGGAATGAGCAGTTCTTC.

This clone appeared a few times. V gene TRBV5-1 combines with J gene TRBJ2-3; 9 bases line up with TRBD2. J gave up 2 bases and V 3 bases, and 7 bases lay outside the gene matches. From germline, CDR1 is SGHRS and CDR2 YFSETQ. The CDR3 totals 16 residues. CDR3 sequence reads: CASSWQAGGLTDTQYF. CDR3 coding DNA: TGCGCCAGCAGCTGGCAAGCGGGGGGCCTCACAGATACGCAGTATTTT. Full variable domain (outside the CDR3, taken from reference TRBV5-1 and TRBJ2-3): KAGVTQTPRYLIKTRGQQVTLSCSPISGHRSVSWYQQTPGQGLQFLFEYFSETQRNKGNFPGRFSGRQFSNSRSEMNVSTLELGDSALYLCASSWQAGGLTDTQYFGPGTRLTVL.

The chain employs TRBV27 and TRBJ2-7; 9 bases map to TRBD1. V lost 3 bases, J lost 3 bases, and 6 bases stayed unmatched. This CDR3 is built from 15 residues. Per the germline V gene, CDR1 is MNHEY and CDR2 is SMNVEV (reference sequence). The CDR3 sequence is CASSFQGQGSYEQYF. DNA for the CDR3: TGTGCCAGCAGTTTCCAGGGACAGGGTAGCTACGAGCAGTACTTC.

Here the CDR3 DNA reads TGCGCCAGCAGCCAAGTAATGAACACAGCCTACGAGCAGTACTTC. Translating it yields CASSQVMNTAYEQYF. The rearrangement uses TRBV4-1 and TRBJ2-7; D not certain. There are 15 residues in the CDR3. Looked up from germline, CDR1 is MGHRA and CDR2 is YSYEKL. Trimming took off 1 base at V and 2 bases at J, with 12 bases between the two ends.

V is TRBV5-1 and J is TRBJ2-5, with TRBD2 identical over 8 bases. The germline CDR1 and CDR2 sequences are SGHRS and YFSETQ. J gave up 4 bases and V 6 bases, and 11 bases lay outside the gene matches. There are 15 residues in the CDR3. CDR3 loop: CASIRTGGAGETQYF. The CDR3 bases are TGCGCCAGCATCCGGACCGGGGGGGCCGGAGAGACCCAGTACTTC.

The chain recombines TRBV20-1 with TRBJ1-3; D not resolved. Germline assignment: CDR1 DFQATT and CDR2 SNEGSKA (reference sequence). The CDR3 covers 14 residues. Trimming pared 3 bases from V and 0 bases from J, leaving 9 bases between. The CDR3 region has the DNA TGCAGTGCTAGTGACTACAGCTCTGGAAACACCATATATTTT. Translation gives CSASDYSSGNTIYF.

This clone was counted between two and nine times. V usage is TRBV6-5 and J usage is TRBJ1-2; the match to TRBD1 covers 7 bases. V lost 0 bases and J lost 5; bases outside the gene matches: 3. CDR3 length: 14 amino acids. The germline gives CDR1 MNHEY, CDR2 SVGAGI. CDR3 sequence reads: CASSYSTGQYGYTF. The CDR3 DNA sequence: TGTGCCAGCAGTTACTCGACGGGACAGTATGGCTACACCTTC.

J is TRBJ2-3 and V is TRBV6-5; TRBD2 matches at 7 bases. This CDR3 has 14 residues. Germline V lookup: CDR1 MNHEY, CDR2 SVGAGI. Germline trimming cut 6 bases from V and 1 base from J; bases unmatched to any gene: 4. The CDR3 spells CASSLGGGTDTQYF. As DNA, the CDR3 is TGTGCCAGCAGCCTGGGGGGGGGCACAGATACGCAGTATTTT.

V and J are TRBV10-3 and TRBJ1-2, with D tentatively TRBD1 (5 bases). Germline V gene data show CDR1 as ENHRY and CDR2 as SYGVKD. Trimming pared 4 bases from V and 8 bases from J, leaving 14 bases between. There are 13 residues in the CDR3. Here the CDR3 reads CAISGERGDGYTF. In DNA, the CDR3 is TGTGCCATCAGTGGGGAAAGGGGCGACGGCTACACCTTC.

This clone occurred once. The chain uses TRBV6-1 and TRBJ1-5; possibly TRBD1 for D (6 bases). The CDR3 has 15 amino acids. V lost 3 bases to trimming and J lost 7 bases, with 16 bases between them. CDR1 is MNHNS and CDR2 is SASEGT in the germline V gene. Here the CDR3 reads CASSEMAGVEQPQHF. CDR3 in DNA: TGTGCCAGCAGTGAGATGGCAGGGGTCGAACAGCCCCAGCATTTT.

The genes are TRBV6-2 or TRBV6-3 and TRBJ1-2; possible D gene TRBD1, 5 bases. Per the germline V gene, CDR1 is MNHEY and CDR2 is SVGEGT. CDR3 size: 14 residues. The V end was cut by 3 bases, the J end by 3 bases, with 11 bases between. In DNA form, the CDR3 reads TGTGCCAGCAGTTATAGACAGCCACACTATGGCTACACCTTC. This encodes CASSYRQPHYGYTF.

This chain links TRBV5-1 with TRBJ1-3, with D possibly being TRBD1 (5 bases). The CDR3 consists of 15 residues. The V and J ends lost 3 bases and 0 bases respectively, with 10 bases between them. CDR1 is SGHRS, CDR2 YFSETQ, per germline. CDR3 DNA sequence: TGCGCCAGCAGCTCTACGGGGGACTCTGGAAACACCATATATTTT. It is translated as CASSSTGDSGNTIYF.

The rearrangement links TRBV9 to TRBJ2-7, with 10 bases fitting TRBD2. The trim removed 4 bases at V and 3 bases at J, leaving 4 bases unmatched. Germline loops: CDR1 SGDLS, CDR2 YYNGEE. The CDR3 is 14 residues long. For the CDR3, the DNA is TGTGCCAGCAGCCCTAGCGGGGGAGACTACGAGCAGTACTTC. It translates to CASSPSGGDYEQYF. Variable domain in full (rest from reference TRBV9 and TRBJ2-7): DSGVTQTPKHLITATGQRVTLRCSPRSGDLSVYWYQQSLDQGLQFLIQYYNGEERAKGNILERFSAQQFPDLHSELNLSSLELGDSALYFCASSPSGGDYEQYFGPGTRLTVT.

The chain has TRBV11-2 and TRBJ2-2; 10 bases are shared with TRBD2. The CDR3 totals 17 residues. Trimming removed 5 bases from V and 3 bases from J; junction bases left unmatched: 9. Germline CDR1 SGHAT, CDR2 FQNNGV. This CDR3 reads CASSARAGGPYTGELFF. Written as DNA, the CDR3 is TGTGCCAGCAGCGCCAGAGCGGGGGGGCCGTACACCGGGGAGCTGTTTTTT. Drawing the rest from reference TRBV11-2 and TRBJ2-2, the complete variable domain is EAGVAQSPRYKIIEKRQSVAFWCNPISGHATLYWYQQILGQGPKLLIQFQNNGVVDDSQLPKDRFSAERLKGVDSTLKIQPAKLEDSAVYLCASSARAGGPYTGELFFGEGSRLTVL.

The gene calls are TRBV6-4 and TRBJ2-7; 10 bases fit TRBD1. CDR1 is MRHNA, CDR2 SNTAGT, per germline. V trimming: 10 bases; J trimming: 0 bases; junction bases outside the gene matches: 18. The CDR3 consists of 18 residues. CDR3: CAIPAGSDRGIYSYEQYF. CDR3 in DNA: TGTGCCATCCCAGCGGGCTCGGACAGGGGGATCTACTCCTACGAGCAGTACTTC.

The rearrangement links TRBV24-1 to TRBJ1-4; 9 bases are a match to TRBD1. This CDR3 is built from 16 residues. V lost 3 bases, J lost 7 bases, and 8 bases stayed unmatched. Germline CDR1 reads KGHDR; CDR2 reads SFDVKD. The CDR3, as DNA: TGTGCCACCAGTGATATACTGACAGGGGGAGGTGAAAAACTGTTTTTT. It is translated as CATSDILTGGGEKLFF.

The chain uses TRBV18 and TRBJ1-5, with D uncertain. Germline V gene data show CDR1 as KGHSH and CDR2 as LQKENI. V lost 2 bases and J lost 4, with 6 bases in between. This CDR3 has 13 residues. DNA for the CDR3: TGTGCCAGCTCACCATCCTTAAATCAGCCCCAGCATTTT. This translates into CASSPSLNQPQHF.

This clone was seen more than once but under ten times. This rearrangement joins TRBV10-3 to TRBJ1-1; D is ambiguous. Deletions cut 3 bases from V and 1 base from J, with 3 bases between. The germline V gene encodes CDR1 ENHRY and CDR2 SYGVKD. The CDR3 is 12 amino acids. CDR3 in DNA: TGTGCCATCAGTGACGGGAACACTGAAGCTTTCTTT. Protein sequence: CAISDGNTEAFF.

The gene calls are TRBV18 and TRBJ1-4; no clear D. The CDR3 covers 15 residues. Trimming took off 4 bases at V and 6 bases at J, with 15 bases between the two ends. Germline V CDR1 and CDR2: KGHSH, LQKENI. The CDR3 bases are TGTGCCAGCTCACTTAACAGAGATGTCTATGAAAAACTGTTTTTT. Translated: CASSLNRDVYEKLFF.